This TCR beta chain was observed in a study of control samples from healthy donors and cancer patients. CDR1 and CDR2 from the germline V gene are MDHEN and SYDVKM. The CDR3 is made up of 15 amino acids. The V end was cut by 8 bases, the J end by 6 bases, with 22 bases between. This clone was recorded once. Repertoires were generated with immunoSEQ multiplex PCR, while TCRdb's copy carries only in-frame clones and drops some. This sample has roughly 130,000 clones, with 88% found just once. Input material: blood. The receptor's source is a woman in her 30s in good health. The genes are TRBV28 and TRBJ2-5; D is possibly TRBD2 (7 bases). The CDR3 DNA is TGTGCCAGCCACCTTGGAGGGGGGGACTCGAAGACCCAGTACTTC. Its protein is CASHLGGGDSKTQYF.